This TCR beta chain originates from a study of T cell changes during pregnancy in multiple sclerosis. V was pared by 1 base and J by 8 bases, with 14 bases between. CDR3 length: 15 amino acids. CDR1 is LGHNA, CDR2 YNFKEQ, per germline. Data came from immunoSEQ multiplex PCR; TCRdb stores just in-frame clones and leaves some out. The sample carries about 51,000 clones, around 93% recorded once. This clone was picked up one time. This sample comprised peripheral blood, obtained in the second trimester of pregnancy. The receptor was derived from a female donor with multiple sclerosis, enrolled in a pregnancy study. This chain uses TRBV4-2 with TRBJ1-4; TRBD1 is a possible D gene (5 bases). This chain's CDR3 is CASSQGQGSLEKLFF. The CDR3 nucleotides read TGTGCCAGCAGCCAAGGGCAGGGTAGTTTGGAAAAACTGTTTTTT.